The text below deals with one T cell receptor beta chain. This entry is derived from a study of glioma-infiltrating T cells after dendritic cell vaccination. Study information: Patients received autologous tumor lysate-pulsed dendritic cell vaccination between about 2002 and 2013. The vaccine used monocyte-derived dendritic cells pulsed overnight with autologous tumor lysate.

Time point of the sample: after dendritic cell vaccination, including at tumor progression/relapse. Up to 2 ug genomic DNA was used for TCRB CDR3 amplification. The table came from immunoSEQ multiplex PCR; TCRdb's copy has only in-frame clones and leaves some out. The sample lists some 99,000 clones, around 80% occurring once. This CDR3 is 15 amino acids long. The trim removed 5 bases at V and 3 bases at J, leaving 4 bases unmatched. Germline V gene data show CDR1 as MNHEY and CDR2 as SMNVEV (reference sequence). The sequencing here drew on blood, taken after dendritic cell vaccination. The TCR comes from a human donor with glioblastoma. The rearrangement uses TRBV27 and TRBJ2-7; 13 bases line up with TRBD2. The chain's CDR3 is CASSLGLAGIYEQYF. In nucleotides, the CDR3 is TGTGCCAGCAGTCTGGGACTAGCGGGGATCTACGAGCAGTACTTC.